These 29 T cell receptor beta chains were all obtained from the same sample, sequenced in a study of T-cell reconstitution after alpha-beta-depleted transplantation in children. The library targeted TCRbeta and was prepared with unique molecular identifiers. In TCRdb, the PCR reads were re-called with MiXCR into one record per CDR3 protein. Among 300,000 to 400,000 distinct CDR3 sequences listed, 23% were seen once. The sample was PBMCs, mostly from graft donor cells, taken 180 days after TCRalphabeta/CD19-depleted stem cell transplant. The receptors derive from a male patient between 5 and 17 years old who had a stem cell transplant for acute lymphoblastic leukemia, so the T cells may come from the graft donor.

In DNA form, the CDR3 reads TGTGCCAGCAGCTCCCTTGGCGGGACCGAAGAGACCCAGTACTTC. Its protein product is CASSSLGGTEETQYF. The chain links TRBV7-3 to TRBJ2-5; possible D gene TRBD2, 6 bases. Germline-derived CDR1 and CDR2 are SGHTA and FQGTGA. V lost 4 bases to trimming and J lost 3 bases, with 15 bases between them. The CDR3 is made up of 15 amino acids.

The chain uses TRBV12-3 or TRBV12-4 and TRBJ1-2; D is unresolved. The CDR3 totals 15 residues. V gave up 6 bases and J gave up 3 bases, with 17 bases separating them. CDR3 protein: CASSPVRAGYYGYTF. DNA of the CDR3: TGTGCCAGCAGCCCCGTAAGGGCAGGATACTATGGCTACACCTTC.

This clonotype showed up just a few times. The J gene is TRBJ2-2, the V gene TRBV9; 9 nucleotides agree with TRBD1. CDR3 length: 15 amino acids. Germline CDR1 is SGDLS and CDR2 is YYNGEE. V was clipped by 5 bases and J by 5 bases; unmatched bases: 7. The CDR3: CASRPGQGRTGELFF. CDR3 nucleotide sequence: TGTGCCAGCAGGCCGGGACAGGGAAGGACCGGGGAGCTGTTTTTT.

This rearrangement joins TRBV10-2 to TRBJ2-1; D gene uncertain. The germline V gene has CDR1 WSHSY and CDR2 SAAADI. The CDR3 covers 16 residues. Trimming removed 2 bases from V and 6 bases from J, with 17 bases in between. This CDR3 reads CASSEPIPRPFNEQFF. For the CDR3, the DNA is TGCGCCAGCAGTGAGCCCATCCCAAGGCCCTTCAATGAGCAGTTCTTC.

The CDR3 spells CASSLRGLNQPQHF. The CDR3 nucleotides read TGTGCCAGCAGTTTAAGGGGTCTTAATCAGCCCCAGCATTTT. The chain carries TRBV27 and TRBJ1-5; perhaps TRBD1 as D (5 bases). CDR3 length equals 14 residues. The germline gives CDR1 MNHEY, CDR2 SMNVEV (reference sequence). V was trimmed by 2 bases and J by 4 bases, leaving 9 bases between them.

This clonotype appeared once. The chain's CDR3 is CASSYSAGDYGYTF. The CDR3 DNA sequence: TGTGCCAGCAGTTACTCGGCAGGGGACTATGGCTACACCTTC. The gene calls are TRBV6-5 and TRBJ1-2; TRBD1 is a possible D gene (6 bases). This CDR3 spans 14 amino acids. Looked up from germline, CDR1 is MNHEY and CDR2 is SVGAGI. The V end lost 0 bases, the J end lost 3 bases, and 8 bases lay between the germline ends.

The rearrangement uses TRBV28 and TRBJ2-7; 8 bases match TRBD1. The CDR3 runs 14 residues. Germline V gives CDR1 MDHEN, CDR2 SYDVKM. Unmatched junction bases numbered 4, after V lost 3 bases and J lost 3 bases. CDR3 loop: CASSFPGGLYEQYF. The CDR3, as DNA: TGTGCCAGCAGTTTTCCAGGGGGCCTCTACGAGCAGTACTTC.

The V gene is TRBV27, the J gene TRBJ2-7; D might be TRBD1 or TRBD2, each matching 6 bases. CDR3 length equals 14 residues. Germline values: CDR1 MNHEY, CDR2 SMNVEV (reference sequence). V was cut by 7 bases and J by 5 bases, with 18 bases left in between. In DNA form, the CDR3 reads TGTGCCAGCAAACCGGGACTGCAGGGGAACGAGCAGTACTTC. Residues: CASKPGLQGNEQYF.

This clonotype was counted only a few times. V and J are TRBV12-5 and TRBJ2-5, with TRBD2 matching over 12 bases. The V gene end was trimmed by 0 bases and the J gene end by 1 base; junction bases not matched to a gene: 18. The CDR3 is made up of 22 amino acids. The germline V gene has CDR1 LGHNT and CDR2 FRNRAP. CDR3 DNA: TGTGCTAGTGGTTTGGTAATCTCCGGGCTAGCGGGAGGGCCACGAATCCAAGAGACCCAGTACTTC. Its protein is CASGLVISGLAGGPRIQETQYF.

V gene TRBV10-3 combines with J gene TRBJ2-1, with 13 bases fitting TRBD2. The CDR3 covers 16 residues. V lost 6 bases, J lost 8 bases, and 10 bases stayed unmatched. CDR1 and CDR2 (germline): ENHRY, SYGVKD. The DNA of the CDR3 is TGTGCCATCAGCCTAGGACTAGCGGGAGTTGCCGATGAGCAGTTCTTC. This gives the protein CAISLGLAGVADEQFF.

As DNA, the CDR3 is TGCAGTGCCCTTCCCGGACTAGCGGGAGGGCTAGATGAGCAGTTCTTC. This translates into CSALPGLAGGLDEQFF. The chain combines TRBV20-1 with TRBJ2-1; 15 nucleotides align to TRBD2. Germline trimming cut 6 bases from V and 8 bases from J; bases unmatched to any gene: 11. The germline V gene has CDR1 DFQATT and CDR2 SNEGSKA (reference sequence). This CDR3 has 16 amino acids.

The chain joins TRBV29-1 to TRBJ1-1, with a possible D match to TRBD1 (5 bases). In germline, CDR1 is SQVTM, CDR2 ANQGSEA. The CDR3 has 13 residues. Trimming removed 4 bases from V and 2 bases from J, with 11 bases in between. The CDR3 sequence is CSVAETANTEAFF. The CDR3 DNA reads as TGCAGCGTTGCAGAGACAGCTAACACTGAAGCTTTCTTT.

This clonotype was seen once. The rearrangement uses TRBV20-1 and TRBJ1-5, with TRBD1 matching 8 bases. Germline CDR1 is DFQATT and CDR2 is SNEGSKA (reference sequence). The CDR3 extends over 14 amino acids. V lost 4 bases to trimming and J lost 0 bases; unmatched junction nucleotides: 2. The CDR3 sequence: CSANDRGSNQPQHF. CDR3 bases: TGCAGTGCTAACGACAGGGGTAGCAATCAGCCCCAGCATTTT.

This clonotype occurred a few times. The chain couples TRBV12-3 or TRBV12-4 to TRBJ1-2; TRBD1 matches 7 bases. V lost 4 bases and J lost 5; bases outside the gene matches: 16. The CDR3 has 17 amino acids. The CDR3 DNA sequence: TGTGCCAGCAGTTCCTCACCCCTCTCGACAGGGAATTATGGCTACACCTTC. This gives the protein CASSSSPLSTGNYGYTF.

The J gene is TRBJ1-2, the V gene TRBV7-2, with a possible D match to TRBD1 (6 bases). CDR1 and CDR2 from the germline V gene are SGHTA and FQGNSA. The CDR3 runs to 15 residues. The V end lost 0 bases, the J end lost 0 bases, and 8 bases lay between the germline ends. CDR3: CASSLAGAPNYGYTF. The CDR3 DNA is TGTGCCAGCAGCTTAGCGGGGGCCCCTAACTATGGCTACACCTTC. Full variable domain (missing parts from reference TRBV7-2 and TRBJ1-2): GAGVSQSPSNKVTEKGKDVELRCDPISGHTALYWYRQSLGQGLEFLIYFQGNSAPDKSGLPSDRFSAERTGGSVSTLTIQRTQQEDSAVYLCASSLAGAPNYGYTFGSGTRLTVV.

This clonotype was counted between two and nine times. The V and J genes are TRBV29-1 and TRBJ1-4; D is perhaps TRBD1 (5 bases). Germline V CDR1 and CDR2: SQVTM, ANQGSEA. The CDR3 extends over 13 amino acids. Trimming removed 7 bases at V and 13 bases at J, with 22 bases between. The CDR3 spells CSAQINAGGRLFF. Written as DNA, the CDR3 is TGCAGCGCCCAGATAAACGCCGGGGGAAGACTGTTTTTT.

The CDR3 bases are TGTGCCAGCAGCTTCGGACTAGCGGGAGGGTTGAGTACGCAGTATTTT. As protein: CASSFGLAGGLSTQYF. The chain recombines TRBV7-3 with TRBJ2-3; 15 nucleotides line up with TRBD2. CDR1 and CDR2 from the germline V gene are SGHTA and FQGTGA. This CDR3 comprises 16 residues. With V trimmed by 3 bases and J by 8 bases, 6 bases remained unmatched.

This clonotype was seen only a few times. The genes are TRBV5-4 and TRBJ2-3; 8 bases align to TRBD2. J gave up 1 base and V 7 bases, and 17 bases lay outside the gene matches. In germline, CDR1 is SGHNT, CDR2 YYREEE (reference sequence). There are 18 residues in the CDR3. The CDR3 DNA sequence: TGTGCCAGCGGACGGGGGGGCAAGGCACTAGCGCGCACAGATACGCAGTATTTT. Its protein is CASGRGGKALARTDTQYF.

This clonotype was seen a handful of times. The gene calls are TRBV20-1 and TRBJ2-7; D is unclear. From germline, CDR1 is DFQATT and CDR2 SNEGSKA (reference sequence). The CDR3 consists of 12 residues. V lost 4 bases and J 0 bases, leaving 7 bases between the germline ends. The CDR3 is CSANLDSYEQYF. The CDR3, as DNA: TGCAGTGCTAATCTGGACTCCTACGAGCAGTACTTC.

The chain employs TRBV10-3 and TRBJ2-7, with 8 bases matching TRBD2. This CDR3 is built from 15 residues. J lost 0 bases, V lost 2 bases, and 3 bases had no gene match. CDR1 and CDR2 (germline): ENHRY, SYGVKD. The DNA for the CDR3 is TGTGCCATCAGTGAGGCGGGAGGACTCTCCTACGAGCAGTACTTC. Translated, it gives CAISEAGGLSYEQYF.

This chain uses TRBV18 with TRBJ1-1; no firm D call. Trimming cost V 2 bases and J 0 bases, with 7 bases left between them. There are 14 residues in the CDR3. Germline V CDR1 and CDR2: KGHSH, LQKENI. The CDR3 nucleotides read TGTGCCAGCTCACCAAACAGTCTGAACACTGAAGCTTTCTTT. Its translation is CASSPNSLNTEAFF. Based on the CDR3 plus reference TRBV18 and TRBJ1-1, the full variable domain is NAGVMQNPRHLVRRRGQEARLRCSPMKGHSHVYWYRQLPEEGLKFMVYLQKENIIDESGMPKERFSAEFPKEGPSILRIQQVVRGDSAAYFCASSPNSLNTEAFFGQGTRLTVV.

This clonotype was observed a few times. The rearrangement joins TRBV4-2 to TRBJ2-1; D possibly corresponds to TRBD2 (5 bases). Germline CDR1 LGHNA, CDR2 YNFKEQ. V was trimmed by 3 bases and J by 13 bases, leaving 16 bases between them. This CDR3 has 13 residues. The CDR3 sequence is CASSHPPDWCQFF. The CDR3 region has the DNA TGTGCCAGCAGCCACCCCCCGGACTGGTGTCAGTTCTTC.

This clonotype was seen only a few times. CDR3 loop: CASSSETDGYTF. In nucleotides, the CDR3 is TGTGCCAGCAGCTCTGAGACCGATGGCTACACCTTC. The gene calls are TRBV7-9 and TRBJ1-2; no clear D. Germline CDR1 is SEHNR and CDR2 is FQNEAQ (reference sequence). Trimming took 4 bases from V and 6 from J, leaving 9 bases between them. The CDR3 has 12 residues. Complete variable domain (other parts from reference TRBV7-9 and TRBJ1-2): DTGVSQNPRHKITKRGQNVTFRCDPISEHNRLYWYRQTLGQGPEFLTYFQNEAQLEKSRLLSDRFSAERPKGSFSTLEIQRTEQGDSAMYLCASSSETDGYTFGSGTRLTVV.

This clonotype was found a few times. The CDR3 protein is CSAPIPLTAPYEQYF. The DNA of the CDR3 is TGCAGTGCCCCTATCCCTTTGACAGCCCCCTACGAGCAGTACTTC. This sequence joins TRBV20-1 and TRBJ2-7; D might be TRBD1 (5 bases). The CDR3 consists of 15 residues. V was trimmed by 6 bases and J by 2 bases, leaving 20 bases between them. Germline V gives CDR1 DFQATT, CDR2 SNEGSKA (reference sequence).

This clonotype occurred many times. This chain uses TRBV10-3 with TRBJ2-3; no firm D call. V was shortened by 5 bases and J by 1 base, with 13 bases between the two germline ends. The CDR3 runs 15 residues. Looked up from germline, CDR1 is ENHRY and CDR2 is SYGVKD. CDR3 region: CAISSPTDGTDTQYF. The CDR3 nucleotides are TGTGCCATCAGTTCTCCGACGGACGGCACAGATACGCAGTATTTT.

In its sample, this clonotype was seen a few times. The CDR3: CATRDRGGETQYF. The CDR3, as DNA: TGTGCCACCAGGGACAGGGGAGGAGAGACCCAGTACTTC. V gene TRBV15 combines with J gene TRBJ2-5, with 9 bases that match TRBD1. Germline trimming cut 6 bases from V and 4 bases from J; bases unmatched to any gene: 3. Germline CDR1 LNHNV, CDR2 YYDKDF (reference sequence). The CDR3 covers 13 residues. The full variable domain, rest sourced from reference TRBV15 and TRBJ2-5, is DAMVIQNPRYQVTQFGKPVTLSCSQTLNHNVMYWYQQKSSQAPKLLFHYYDKDFNNEADTPDNFQSRRPNTSFCFLDIRSPGLGDTAMYLCATRDRGGETQYFGPGTRLLVL.

The chain uses TRBV12-3 or TRBV12-4 and TRBJ1-1; D call uncertain. This CDR3 is built from 14 residues. Trimming left V 4 bases short and J 0 bases short, with 9 bases between. CDR3 in amino acids: CASSYSALNTEAFF. As DNA, the CDR3 is TGTGCCAGCAGTTACAGCGCCTTGAACACTGAAGCTTTCTTT.

The chain employs TRBV29-1 and TRBJ2-2, with no clear D. The V gene's germline CDR1 is SQVTM and CDR2 ANQGSEA. The V end lost 7 bases, the J end lost 1 base, and 10 bases lay between the germline ends. The CDR3 length is 13 residues. The CDR3 region is CSGEKGNTGELFF. CDR3 nucleotide sequence: TGCAGCGGAGAGAAAGGGAACACCGGGGAGCTGTTTTTT.

CDR3 region: CATSAGGRRSGANVLTF. The CDR3 DNA sequence: TGTGCCACCAGTGCAGGGGGTCGGAGATCTGGGGCCAACGTCCTGACTTTC. The chain recombines TRBV24-1 with TRBJ2-6; 7 bases are shared with TRBD1. V trimming: 5 bases; J trimming: 1 base; junction bases outside the gene matches: 7. Germline values: CDR1 KGHDR, CDR2 SFDVKD. The CDR3 consists of 17 residues.